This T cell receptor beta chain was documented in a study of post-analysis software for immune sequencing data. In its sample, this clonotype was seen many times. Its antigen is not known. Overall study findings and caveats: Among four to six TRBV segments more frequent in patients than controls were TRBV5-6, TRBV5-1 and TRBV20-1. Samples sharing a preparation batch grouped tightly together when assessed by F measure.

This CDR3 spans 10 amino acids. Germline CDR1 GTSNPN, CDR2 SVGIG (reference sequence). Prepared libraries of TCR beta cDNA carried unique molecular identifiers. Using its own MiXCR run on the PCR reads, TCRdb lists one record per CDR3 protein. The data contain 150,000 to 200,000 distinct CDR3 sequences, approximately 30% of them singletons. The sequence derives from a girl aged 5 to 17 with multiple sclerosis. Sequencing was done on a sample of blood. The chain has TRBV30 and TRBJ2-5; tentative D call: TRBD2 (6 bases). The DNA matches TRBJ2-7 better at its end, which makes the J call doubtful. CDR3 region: CAGGLYEQYF. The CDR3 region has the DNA TGTGCCGGGGGACTTTACGAGCAGTACTTC.